The 26 T cell receptor beta chains below were found in one sample sequenced in a study of blood T cells in healthy people across ages. It was with a sample-barcoded 5' primer and a J-beta primer mix that a second PCR of roughly 6 to 12 cycles was run. From the 5' RACE reads, TCRdb called clonotypes with MiXCR, one entry per CDR3 protein. Of about 650,000 distinct CDR3 sequences listed, over 40% are singletons. The sequencing input was blood. The receptors come from an elderly woman in good health.

V usage is TRBV20-1 and J usage is TRBJ1-2, with a tentative D call TRBD1 (5 bases). Germline assignment: CDR1 DFQATT and CDR2 SNEGSKA (reference sequence). Trimming removed 4 bases from V and 0 bases from J, with 12 bases in between. There are 14 residues in the CDR3. CDR3 protein: CSATDGTANYGYTF. As DNA, the CDR3 is TGCAGTGCTACGGACGGGACCGCTAACTATGGCTACACCTTC.

The gene calls are TRBV7-9 and TRBJ2-1; D possibly corresponds to TRBD1 (6 bases). This CDR3 is built from 12 residues. V gave up 2 bases and J gave up 9 bases, with 8 bases separating them. Germline V gene data show CDR1 as SEHNR and CDR2 as FQNEAQ (reference sequence). DNA of the CDR3: TGTGCCAGCAGCTTAATGGACAGTGAGCAGTTCTTC. Its protein product is CASSLMDSEQFF.

In the case of this clonotype: A much larger clone lies a single base off, so this may be a read error. The V gene is TRBV4-2, the J gene TRBJ2-3; possible D gene TRBD1, 6 bases. CDR1 LGHNA and CDR2 YNFKEQ come from the germline V gene. CDR3 length equals 13 residues. This CDR3 is CASSQGKTDTLYF. CDR3 bases: TGTGCCAGCAGTCAGGGGAAGACAGATACGCTGTATTTT.

V is TRBV18 and J is TRBJ1-1, with D unresolved. The germline CDR1 and CDR2 sequences are KGHSH and LQKENI. Trimming removed 8 bases at V and 4 bases at J, with 17 bases between. There are 14 residues in the CDR3. CDR3 bases: TGTGCCAGCACGGACGGAGCTAGAGGCACTGAAGCTTTCTTT. Translated: CASTDGARGTEAFF.

V is TRBV6-5 and J is TRBJ2-1, with unresolved D. From germline, CDR1 is MNHEY and CDR2 SVGAGI. V dropped 2 bases and J dropped 1 base, with 9 bases sitting between them. This CDR3 is built from 15 residues. As DNA, the CDR3 is TGTGCCAGCAGTTACCAACAGATTTCCTACAATGAGCAGTTCTTC. Translated, it gives CASSYQQISYNEQFF.

This clonotype was recorded at least ten times. The chain is built from TRBV7-9 and TRBJ2-1; 9 nucleotides align to TRBD1. CDR3 length equals 15 residues. V lost 4 bases and J lost 8; bases outside the gene matches: 9. Germline-derived CDR1 and CDR2 are SEHNR and FQNEAQ (reference sequence). The CDR3 DNA is TGTGCCAGCAGCTCCTGGGACAGGGAATCGTATGAGCAGTTCTTC. Amino acids: CASSSWDRESYEQFF.

The rearrangement uses TRBV12-3 or TRBV12-4 and TRBJ2-2; no firm D call. With 5 bases removed from V and 1 base from J, the gap between germline ends came to 8 bases. The CDR3 is 14 amino acids. The CDR3 coding sequence is TGTGCCAGCAGTAAATTTGGGAACACCGGGGAGCTGTTTTTT. Protein: CASSKFGNTGELFF.

This sequence joins TRBV2 and TRBJ2-3, with D perhaps matching TRBD1 (6 bases). The CDR3 contains 17 residues. V was cut by 3 bases and J by 0 bases, with 16 bases left in between. Germline V gene lookup returns CDR1 SNHLY and CDR2 FYNNEI. The CDR3 loop reads CASSDHPGTSSTDTQYF. In DNA form, the CDR3 reads TGTGCCAGCAGTGACCACCCCGGGACATCAAGCACAGATACGCAGTATTTT. The variable domain in full, with the rest retrieved from reference TRBV2 and TRBJ2-3, is EPEVTQTPSHQVTQMGQEVILRCVPISNHLYFYWYRQILGQKVEFLVSFYNNEISEKSEIFDDQFSVERPDGSNFTLKIRSTKLEDSAMYFCASSDHPGTSSTDTQYFGPGTRLTVL.

This rearrangement joins TRBV12-3 or TRBV12-4 to TRBJ1-4, with a tentative D call TRBD1 (6 bases). The V end was cut by 6 bases, the J end by 6 bases, with 8 bases between. The CDR3 consists of 12 residues. The CDR3 DNA is TGTGCCAGCAGCCGGACAGATGAAAAACTGTTTTTT. It translates to CASSRTDEKLFF.

About this clonotype: This may arise from a read error, as a much more abundant clone is one base away. The V call is TRBV7-7, the J call TRBJ2-7; a possible D gene is TRBD2 (6 bases). Gene TRBJ2-5 matches the end of the DNA better, so the J call may be wrong. This CDR3 is 14 amino acids long. Germline CDR1 and CDR2: SSHAT and FNYEAQ (reference sequence). The CDR3: CAGSLNSGQETQYF. The CDR3 DNA follows: TGTGCCGGCAGCTTAAATAGCGGACAAGAGACCCAGTACTTC.

About this clonotype: One end of the junction is discordant with germline, which a read error may explain. This chain connects TRBV27 to TRBJ2-2; D is perhaps TRBD2 (5 bases). Germline CDR1 and CDR2: MNHEY and SMNVEV (reference sequence). The CDR3 spans 17 residues. DNA of the CDR3: TGTGCCACCTGGAATTTAGGCAGGCGTTCGAACACCGGGGAGCCGTTTTTT. It specifies CATWNLGRRSNTGEPFF.

The chain joins TRBV7-2 to TRBJ1-4; D possibly corresponds to TRBD1 (5 bases). The V gene's germline CDR1 is SGHTA and CDR2 FQGNSA. V gave up 4 bases and J gave up 1 base, with 13 bases separating them. This CDR3 is built from 16 residues. CDR3 residues: CASSWDPSVTNEKLFF. The CDR3 bases are TGTGCCAGCAGCTGGGACCCATCCGTAACTAATGAAAAACTGTTTTTT.

Concerning this clonotype: A much bigger clone sits one base away, suggesting this may be a read error. The J gene is TRBJ2-7, the V gene TRBV6-5, with 7 positions matching TRBD1. Germline-derived CDR1 and CDR2 are MNHEY and SVGAGI. The CDR3 is 15 residues long. Written as DNA, the CDR3 is TGTGCCGGCAGTTACCGGAGGACAGGCTCCTACGAGCAGTACTTC. Translating gives CAGSYRRTGSYEQYF.

CDR3 region: CASSTNSPLHF. CDR3 coding DNA: TGTGCCAGCAGTACGAATTCACCCCTCCACTTT. The V and J genes are TRBV25-1 and TRBJ1-6; D unclear. V dropped 5 bases and J dropped 7 bases, with 3 bases sitting between them. The CDR3 runs to 11 residues. The germline gives CDR1 MGHDK, CDR2 SYGVNS.

The V gene is TRBV25-1, the J gene TRBJ1-3; possible D gene TRBD1, 5 bases. V lost 1 base to trimming and J lost 0 bases, with 16 bases between them. The CDR3 totals 18 residues. Germline loops: CDR1 MGHDK, CDR2 SYGVNS. The CDR3 DNA follows: TGTGCCAGCAGTGAATTGGGGGGAAGGGTCCACTCTGGAAACACCATATATTTT. Protein: CASSELGGRVHSGNTIYF.

Note on this clonotype: This may arise from a read error, as a much more abundant clone is one base away. The V gene is TRBV5-5, the J gene TRBJ2-7; a possible D gene is TRBD2 (6 bases). Germline loops: CDR1 SGHKS, CDR2 YYEKEE (reference sequence). Trimming stripped 1 base from V and 3 bases from J, with 14 bases between. This CDR3 spans 15 amino acids. The CDR3 protein is CASSLQAGSSYEQYF. In DNA, the CDR3 is TGTGCCAGCAGCTTGCAGGCGGGATCTAGCTACGAGCAGTACTTC.

V gene TRBV30 combines with J gene TRBJ1-4, with 10 bases matching TRBD1. Per germline, CDR1 GTSNPN and CDR2 SVGIG (reference sequence). V shed 8 bases, J shed 5 bases, and the junction held 8 bases outside the gene matches. This CDR3 region has 14 residues. Written as DNA, the CDR3 is TGTGCCGGGGAGAGGGACAGGGGAAATGAAAAACTGTTTTTT. It encodes CAGERDRGNEKLFF.

This clonotype was detected many times. The V call is TRBV27, the J call TRBJ2-5; D unclear. V lost 8 bases and J lost 1, with 5 bases in between. The CDR3 extends over 11 amino acids. Germline loops: CDR1 MNHEY, CDR2 SMNVEV (reference sequence). The CDR3 is CASDRQETQYF. The CDR3 region has the DNA TGTGCCAGCGACCGCCAAGAGACCCAGTACTTC.

This clonotype was seen ten or more times. The chain uses TRBV24-1 and TRBJ2-5; D remains ambiguous. Trimming stripped 0 bases from V and 4 bases from J, with 5 bases between. Germline CDR1 is KGHDR and CDR2 is SFDVKD. The CDR3 extends over 13 amino acids. The CDR3 here is CATSDLGAETQYF. DNA for the CDR3: TGTGCCACCAGTGATTTGGGCGCAGAGACCCAGTACTTC.

This clonotype has a handful of counts. The chain recombines TRBV12-3 or TRBV12-4 with TRBJ2-2, with 7 bases identical to TRBD2. The CDR3 has 16 residues. Trimming cost V 3 bases and J 5 bases; bases outside gene matches: 9. The CDR3 sequence is CASSFREGRGTGELFF. The CDR3 nucleotides are TGTGCCAGCAGTTTTAGGGAGGGCCGGGGAACCGGGGAGCTGTTTTTT.

This clonotype was counted only a few times. The chain carries TRBV6-5 and TRBJ2-3, with 10 bases identical to TRBD2. The CDR3 covers 14 residues. The junction had 7 bases not matched to a gene; V was cut back by 8 bases and J by 5 bases. From germline, CDR1 is MNHEY and CDR2 SVGAGI. The CDR3 is CASYGAGGVDTQYF. CDR3 bases: TGTGCCAGCTACGGAGCGGGGGGGGTAGATACGCAGTATTTT.

The gene calls are TRBV11-2 and TRBJ2-1; no firm D call. CDR1 and CDR2 from the germline V gene are SGHAT and FQNNGV. The CDR3 length is 13 residues. Trimming cost V 1 base and J 8 bases, with 9 bases left between them. CDR3 loop: CASSLVGWDEQFF. The CDR3 nucleotides are TGTGCCAGCAGCTTAGTTGGTTGGGATGAGCAGTTCTTC.

This clonotype was seen only a few times. The chain combines TRBV10-3 with TRBJ1-2; 7 nucleotides match TRBD1. The germline CDR1 and CDR2 sequences are ENHRY and SYGVKD. The CDR3 has 14 residues. J was trimmed by 8 bases and V by 5 bases; bases with no gene match: 11. As DNA, the CDR3 is TGTGCCATCAGTCTGGACAGGACGTATGGGGGCTACACCTTC. This sequence encodes CAISLDRTYGGYTF.

J is TRBJ1-2 and V is TRBV12-3 or TRBV12-4, with D possibly TRBD1 on 6 matching bases. V gave up 3 bases and J gave up 3 bases, with 14 bases separating them. CDR3 length equals 15 residues. CDR3 sequence: CASSFPPGADYGYTF. The CDR3 DNA reads as TGTGCCAGCAGTTTTCCTCCGGGGGCCGACTATGGCTACACCTTC.

The chain carries TRBV4-3 and TRBJ1-6; the D is unclear. CDR3 length: 16 residues. Trimming removed 1 base from V and 9 bases from J, with 16 bases in between. In germline, CDR1 is LGHNA, CDR2 YSLEER. The CDR3 DNA is TGCGCCAGCAGCCAAGGGGCAGCTACTTTAGTTTCACCCCTCCACTTT. Protein product: CASSQGAATLVSPLHF.

The chain couples TRBV20-1 to TRBJ1-1; TRBD1 aligns across 10 bases. Germline V CDR1 and CDR2: DFQATT, SNEGSKA (reference sequence). The CDR3 consists of 13 residues. Trimming at V came to 0 bases and at J to 11 bases, leaving 6 bases not matched to a gene. The CDR3 DNA sequence: TGCAGTGCTAGAGATCTCGCGGACAGGGGGGCTTTCTTT. This translates into CSARDLADRGAFF.